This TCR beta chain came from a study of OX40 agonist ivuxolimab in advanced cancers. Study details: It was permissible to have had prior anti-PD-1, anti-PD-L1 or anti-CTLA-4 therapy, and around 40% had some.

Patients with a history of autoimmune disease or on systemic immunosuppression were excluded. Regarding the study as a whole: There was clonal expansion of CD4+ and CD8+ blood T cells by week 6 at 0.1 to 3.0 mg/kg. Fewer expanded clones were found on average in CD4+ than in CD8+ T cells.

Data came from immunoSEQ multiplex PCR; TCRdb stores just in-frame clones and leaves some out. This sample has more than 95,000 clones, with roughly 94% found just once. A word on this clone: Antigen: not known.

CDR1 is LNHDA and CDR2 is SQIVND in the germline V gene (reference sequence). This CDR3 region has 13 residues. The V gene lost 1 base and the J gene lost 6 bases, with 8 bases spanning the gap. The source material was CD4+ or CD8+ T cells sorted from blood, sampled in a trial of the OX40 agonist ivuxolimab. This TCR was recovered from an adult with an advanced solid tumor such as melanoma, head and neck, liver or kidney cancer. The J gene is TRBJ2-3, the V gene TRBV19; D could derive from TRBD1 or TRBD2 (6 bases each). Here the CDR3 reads CASSIGGGDTQYF. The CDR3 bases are TGTGCCAGTAGTATAGGAGGGGGGGATACGCAGTATTTT.